The 19 T cell receptor beta chains reported below all come from one sample, sequenced in a study of spatial heterogeneity in lung cancer. As for time point: sample taken at primary tumor resection. The input material, whole RNA from tumor, nontumor lung or frozen PBMC, was sequenced unsorted. One entry per CDR3 protein, called by TCRdb with MiXCR from the 5' RACE reads. The table lists around 23,000 distinct CDR3 sequences, about 4.5% of them singletons. The source was PBMCs, collected at surgery. The receptors originated from a male donor with early-stage non-small cell lung cancer.

This clonotype ranks as medium-sized (0.01 to 0.1%). J is TRBJ2-5 and V is TRBV6-2 or TRBV6-3; TRBD2 matches at 8 bases. The V and J ends lost 6 bases and 4 bases, in that order; junction bases with no gene match: 16. Germline CDR1 reads MNHEY; CDR2 reads SVGEGT. The CDR3 runs to 17 residues. The CDR3 sequence is CASSRYAGTSQRETQYF. In DNA form, the CDR3 reads TGTGCCAGCAGCCGATACGCAGGGACTAGTCAGCGAGAGACCCAGTACTTC.

This clonotype has at least ten counts. The genes are TRBV5-1 and TRBJ2-7; tentative D call: TRBD1 (6 bases). The CDR3 extends over 14 amino acids. V was cut by 1 base and J by 7 bases, with 15 bases left in between. Germline lookup yields CDR1 SGHRS and CDR2 YFSETQ. The CDR3 nucleotides are TGCGCCAGCAGCTTGTATAGGACAGCGAGTGAGCAGTACTTC. It codes for CASSLYRTASEQYF.

This clonotype was counted many times. The chain joins TRBV27 to TRBJ1-2, with TRBD1 matching 8 bases. J was trimmed by 4 bases and V by 5 bases; bases with no gene match: 6. This CDR3 has 14 residues. Germline-derived CDR1 and CDR2 are MNHEY and SMNVEV (reference sequence). The CDR3 DNA reads TGTGCCAGCAGTCCCGGGACAGGCACCTATGGCTACACCTTC. Translation: CASSPGTGTYGYTF.

This clonotype was counted at least ten times. V usage is TRBV9 and J usage is TRBJ2-5; D is possibly TRBD1 or TRBD2 (5 bases each). Germline V lookup: CDR1 SGDLS, CDR2 YYNGEE. Trimming left V 0 bases short and J 3 bases short, with 12 bases between. The CDR3 sequence is 15 residues long. The CDR3 bases are TGTGCCAGCAGCGTAGGGGCCCTGGGGGAAGAGACCCAGTACTTC. Its translation: CASSVGALGEETQYF. Supplemented by reference TRBV9 and TRBJ2-5, the full variable domain reads DSGVTQTPKHLITATGQRVTLRCSPRSGDLSVYWYQQSLDQGLQFLIQYYNGEERAKGNILERFSAQQFPDLHSELNLSSLELGDSALYFCASSVGALGEETQYFGPGTRLLVL.

This clonotype came up many times. The chain recombines TRBV5-1 with TRBJ1-6, with a tentative D call TRBD1 (6 bases). The germline CDR1 and CDR2 sequences are SGHRS and YFSETQ. Deletions cut 1 base from V and 9 bases from J, with 11 bases between. There are 14 residues in the CDR3. As DNA, the CDR3 is TGCGCCAGCAGCTTGAGGCAGGGGATTTCACCCCTCCACTTT. Encoded protein: CASSLRQGISPLHF.

Only a few counts were recorded for this clonotype. The chain has TRBV20-1 and TRBJ2-7; 10 bases map to TRBD1. CDR1 DFQATT and CDR2 SNEGSKA come from the germline V gene (reference sequence). V was pared by 8 bases and J by 7 bases, with 17 bases of the junction left unmatched. The CDR3 has 15 amino acids. CDR3 DNA sequence: TGCAGTTCGTTCCCCGGGACAGGGGATTCGGAAGAGCAGTACTTC. Its translation is CSSFPGTGDSEEQYF.

This clonotype has at least ten counts. V gene TRBV28 combines with J gene TRBJ2-2, with no clear D. CDR3 length equals 13 residues. Germline V gene data show CDR1 as MDHEN and CDR2 as SYDVKM. V lost 7 bases, J lost 4 bases, and 10 bases lay in between. The CDR3, as DNA: TGTGCCAGCACCAGGTCGTCCACCGGGGAGCTGTTTTTT. It specifies CASTRSSTGELFF.

This clonotype has at least ten counts. The rearrangement links TRBV12-3 or TRBV12-4 to TRBJ1-5; D ambiguous. This CDR3 comprises 15 residues. V dropped 3 bases and J dropped 0 bases, with 9 bases sitting between them. CDR3 sequence: CASSFRHHSNQPQHF. Here the CDR3 DNA reads TGTGCCAGCAGTTTTCGCCACCATAGCAATCAGCCCCAGCATTTT.

This clonotype was recorded many times. The chain combines TRBV5-1 with TRBJ2-5; 7 bases are shared with TRBD1. Per germline, CDR1 SGHRS and CDR2 YFSETQ. J lost 2 bases, V lost 0 bases, and 4 bases had no gene match. The CDR3 extends over 15 amino acids. CDR3 sequence (DNA): TGCGCCAGCAGCTTGGGACAGGGAAGTCAAGAGACCCAGTACTTC. Amino acids: CASSLGQGSQETQYF.

Turning to this clonotype: Possible read error: a much larger clone is one base away. V is TRBV27 and J is TRBJ1-5, with D maybe TRBD1 (5 bases). In germline, CDR1 is MNHEY, CDR2 SMNVEV (reference sequence). The CDR3 covers 16 residues. V was cut by 5 bases and J by 5 bases, with 19 bases left in between. CDR3 region: CASSRLGRGAYQPQHF. CDR3 DNA: TGTGCCAGCAGTCGTCTCGGAAGGGGCGCCTATCAGCCCCAGCATTTT.

This chain uses TRBV5-1 with TRBJ2-7; D unclear. CDR3 length: 14 amino acids. Trimming stripped 4 bases from V and 0 bases from J, with 11 bases between. Germline CDR1 is SGHRS and CDR2 is YFSETQ. As DNA, the CDR3 is TGCGCCAGCAGCCAGTTATCCAGCTCCTACGAGCAGTACTTC. It translates to CASSQLSSSYEQYF. Variable domain in full (rest from reference TRBV5-1 and TRBJ2-7): KAGVTQTPRYLIKTRGQQVTLSCSPISGHRSVSWYQQTPGQGLQFLFEYFSETQRNKGNFPGRFSGRQFSNSRSEMNVSTLELGDSALYLCASSQLSSSYEQYFGPGTRLTVT.

The table lists this clonotype with many counts. The rearrangement uses TRBV29-1 and TRBJ2-2, with 7 bases matching TRBD1. Germline values: CDR1 SQVTM, CDR2 ANQGSEA. With 6 bases clipped from V and 2 bases from J, the junction kept 6 bases outside the gene matches. The CDR3 loop spans 14 amino acids. The CDR3 bases are TGCAGCGTGCCCGGGACAGCTAACACCGGGGAGCTGTTTTTT. Protein: CSVPGTANTGELFF.

This clonotype was picked up many times. J is TRBJ1-6 and V is TRBV25-1; D ambiguous. The CDR3 has 14 amino acids. Looked up from germline, CDR1 is MGHDK and CDR2 is SYGVNS. Between the trimmed V and J ends, which lost 0 bases and 9 bases, there was a span of 9 bases. Here the CDR3 reads CASSEYTRGSPLHF. The CDR3 DNA reads as TGTGCCAGCAGTGAATATACCCGGGGTTCACCCCTCCACTTT.

This clonotype was detected only a few times. V and J are TRBV12-3 or TRBV12-4 and TRBJ2-2; 10 bases map to TRBD1. This CDR3 is 15 amino acids long. The V and J ends lost 4 bases and 4 bases, in that order; junction bases with no gene match: 3. CDR3 sequence: CASSSGTGATGELFF. Written as DNA, the CDR3 is TGTGCCAGCAGTTCCGGGACAGGGGCCACCGGGGAGCTGTTTTTT.

This clonotype has at least ten counts. The rearrangement links TRBV15 to TRBJ1-6; no clear D gene. The CDR3 loop spans 14 amino acids. The germline V gene has CDR1 LNHNV and CDR2 YYDKDF (reference sequence). With 4 bases removed from V and 3 bases from J, the gap between germline ends came to 7 bases. CDR3 nucleotides: TGTGCCACCAGCAAGGGTGGCTATAATTCACCCCTCCACTTT. As protein: CATSKGGYNSPLHF. The variable domain in full, with the rest retrieved from reference TRBV15 and TRBJ1-6, is DAMVIQNPRYQVTQFGKPVTLSCSQTLNHNVMYWYQQKSSQAPKLLFHYYDKDFNNEADTPDNFQSRRPNTSFCFLDIRSPGLGDTAMYLCATSKGGYNSPLHFGNGTRLTVT.

By sample share, this clonotype is hyperexpanded. In DNA form, the CDR3 reads TGTGCCAGTAGTGTCGGGACAGGGACGTACAATGAGCAGTTCTTC. Its protein is CASSVGTGTYNEQFF. V gene TRBV19 combines with J gene TRBJ2-1, with 9 positions matching TRBD1. Losses at the gene ends were 5 bases for V and 4 bases for J; bases not matched to a gene: 6. Germline lookup yields CDR1 LNHDA and CDR2 SQIVND (reference sequence). The CDR3 sequence is 15 residues long.

This clonotype was detected a few times. This chain joins TRBV30 and TRBJ1-1; 11 bases match TRBD1. V shed 4 bases and J 5 bases; nucleotides not matched to a gene: 6. This CDR3 contains 14 residues. CDR1 and CDR2 (germline): GTSNPN, SVGIG (reference sequence). In DNA, the CDR3 is TGTGCCTGGAATCTAGGGACAGGGGGGACTGAAGCTTTCTTT. Protein product: CAWNLGTGGTEAFF.

V usage is TRBV4-2 and J usage is TRBJ2-1; no reliable D call. The length of the CDR3 is 17 residues. Between the trimmed V and J ends, which lost 2 bases and 9 bases, there was a span of 23 bases. Germline V gives CDR1 LGHNA, CDR2 YNFKEQ. The CDR3 here is CASSQTLSGVLGGEQFF. The CDR3 nucleotides read TGTGCCAGCAGCCAAACCCTTTCTGGGGTTTTAGGCGGTGAGCAGTTCTTC.

This clonotype was recorded many times. The chain carries TRBV2 and TRBJ2-3, with D maybe TRBD1 (6 bases). Germline V gene data show CDR1 as SNHLY and CDR2 as FYNNEI. CDR3 length: 16 amino acids. Trimming stripped 6 bases from V and 0 bases from J, with 16 bases between. The CDR3 region is CASRANRAASTDTQYF. CDR3 nucleotide sequence: TGTGCCAGCAGAGCTAACAGGGCCGCAAGCACAGATACGCAGTATTTT.